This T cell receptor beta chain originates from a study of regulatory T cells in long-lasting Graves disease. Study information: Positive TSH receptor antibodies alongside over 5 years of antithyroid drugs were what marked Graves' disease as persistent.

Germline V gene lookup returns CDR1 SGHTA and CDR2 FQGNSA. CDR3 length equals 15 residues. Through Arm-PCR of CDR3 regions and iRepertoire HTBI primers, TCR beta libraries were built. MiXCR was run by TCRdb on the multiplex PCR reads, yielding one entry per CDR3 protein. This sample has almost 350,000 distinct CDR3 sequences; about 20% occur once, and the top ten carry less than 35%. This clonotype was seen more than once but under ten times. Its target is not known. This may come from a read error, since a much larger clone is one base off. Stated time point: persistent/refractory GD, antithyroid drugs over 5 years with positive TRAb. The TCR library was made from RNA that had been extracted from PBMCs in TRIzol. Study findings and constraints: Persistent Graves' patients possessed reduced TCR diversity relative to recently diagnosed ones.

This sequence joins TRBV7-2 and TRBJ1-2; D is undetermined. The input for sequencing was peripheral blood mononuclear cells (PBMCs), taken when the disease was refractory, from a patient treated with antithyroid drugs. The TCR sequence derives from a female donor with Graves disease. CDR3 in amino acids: CASSLAIWERDGHTF. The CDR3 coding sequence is TGTGCCAGCAGCTTAGCGATATGGGAAAGGGATGGCCACACCTTC.